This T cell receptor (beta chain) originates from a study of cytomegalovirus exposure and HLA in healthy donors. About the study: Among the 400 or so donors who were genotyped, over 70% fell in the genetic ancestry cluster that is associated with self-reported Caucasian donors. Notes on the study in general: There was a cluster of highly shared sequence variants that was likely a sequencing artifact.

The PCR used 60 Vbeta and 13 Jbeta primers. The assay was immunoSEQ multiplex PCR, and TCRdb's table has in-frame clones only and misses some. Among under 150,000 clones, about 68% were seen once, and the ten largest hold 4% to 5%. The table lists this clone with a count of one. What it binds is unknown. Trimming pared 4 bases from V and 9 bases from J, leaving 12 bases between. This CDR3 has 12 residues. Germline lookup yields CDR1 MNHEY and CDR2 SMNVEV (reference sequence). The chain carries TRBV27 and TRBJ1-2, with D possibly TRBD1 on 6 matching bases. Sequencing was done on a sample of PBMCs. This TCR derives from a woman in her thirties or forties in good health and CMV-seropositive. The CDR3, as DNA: TGTGCCAGCAGTTCAGGGGTTAGAAGCTACACCTTC. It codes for CASSSGVRSYTF.